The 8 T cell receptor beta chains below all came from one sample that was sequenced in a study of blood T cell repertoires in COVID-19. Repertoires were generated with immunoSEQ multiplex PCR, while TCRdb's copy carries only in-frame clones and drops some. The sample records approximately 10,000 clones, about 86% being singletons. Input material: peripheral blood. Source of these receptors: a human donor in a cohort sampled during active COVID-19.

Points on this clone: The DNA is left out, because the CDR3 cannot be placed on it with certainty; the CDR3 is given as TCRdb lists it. Here the CDR3 reads CASSKCWGQGARWTEAFF. The rearrangement joins TRBV21-1 to TRBJ1-1; the table assigns TRBD1, which was not confirmed against the DNA. TRBV21-1 is shown as a pseudogene. The CDR3 has 18 amino acids, counting both end residues.

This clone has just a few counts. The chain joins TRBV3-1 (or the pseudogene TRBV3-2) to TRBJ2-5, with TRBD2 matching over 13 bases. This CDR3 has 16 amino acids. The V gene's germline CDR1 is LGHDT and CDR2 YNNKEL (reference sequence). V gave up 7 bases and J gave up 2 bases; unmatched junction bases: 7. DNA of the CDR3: TGTGCCAGCACCCAGACTAGCGGGAGGACACAAGAGACCCAGTACTTC. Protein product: CASTQTSGRTQETQYF.

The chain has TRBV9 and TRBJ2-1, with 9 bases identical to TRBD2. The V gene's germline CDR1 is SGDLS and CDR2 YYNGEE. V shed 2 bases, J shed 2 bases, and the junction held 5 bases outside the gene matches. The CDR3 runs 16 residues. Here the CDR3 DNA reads TGTGCCAGCAGCGTCTCTAGCGGGAAGCCCTACAATGAGCAGTTCTTC. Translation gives CASSVSSGKPYNEQFF.

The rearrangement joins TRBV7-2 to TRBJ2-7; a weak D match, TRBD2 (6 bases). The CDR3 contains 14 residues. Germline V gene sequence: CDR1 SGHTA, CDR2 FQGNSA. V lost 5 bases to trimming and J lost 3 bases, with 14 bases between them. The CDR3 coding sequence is TGTGCCAGCAGCCCTTGGGACTCCCACTACGAGCAGTACTTC. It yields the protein CASSPWDSHYEQYF. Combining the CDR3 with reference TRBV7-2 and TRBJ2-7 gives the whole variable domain GAGVSQSPSNKVTEKGKDVELRCDPISGHTALYWYRQSLGQGLEFLIYFQGNSAPDKSGLPSDRFSAERTGGSVSTLTIQRTQQEDSAVYLCASSPWDSHYEQYFGPGTRLTVT.

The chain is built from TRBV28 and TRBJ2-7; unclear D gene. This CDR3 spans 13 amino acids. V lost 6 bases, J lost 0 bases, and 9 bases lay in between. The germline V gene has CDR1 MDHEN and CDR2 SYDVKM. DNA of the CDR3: TGTGCCAGCAGGTCAGAAACCTCCTACGAGCAGTACTTC. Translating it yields CASRSETSYEQYF.

The CDR3 coding sequence is TGCAGCGTTTACAGGTCTGGGGCCAACGTCCTGACTTTC. Translation: CSVYRSGANVLTF. This chain joins TRBV29-1 and TRBJ2-6; possible D gene TRBD1, 5 bases. The length of the CDR3 is 13 residues. V was trimmed by 5 bases and J by 1 base, leaving 6 bases between them. Per the germline V gene, CDR1 is SQVTM and CDR2 is ANQGSEA.

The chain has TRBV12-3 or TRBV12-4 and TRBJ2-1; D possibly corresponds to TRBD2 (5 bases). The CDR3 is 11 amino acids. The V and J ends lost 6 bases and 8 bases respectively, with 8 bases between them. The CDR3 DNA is TGTGCCAGCAGGGAGGTCTATGAGCAGTTCTTC. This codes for CASREVYEQFF.

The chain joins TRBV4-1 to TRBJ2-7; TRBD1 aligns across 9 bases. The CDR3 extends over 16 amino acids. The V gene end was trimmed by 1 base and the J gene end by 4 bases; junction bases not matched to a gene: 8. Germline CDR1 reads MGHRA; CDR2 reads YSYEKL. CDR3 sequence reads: CASSQVAGQGAYEQYF. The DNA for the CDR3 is TGCGCCAGCAGCCAAGTGGCGGGACAGGGCGCGTACGAGCAGTACTTC.